These 18 T cell receptor beta chains originate from one sample sequenced in a study of shared clonotypes between healthy human individuals. The data were produced by immunoSEQ multiplex PCR, yet TCRdb's version contains in-frame clones alone and is incomplete. The sample comprises 2,500,000 or so clones, 93% of which are singletons, and more than 0.35% rests with the top ten. Material: naive CD4+ T cells from PBMCs. Subset: CD45RA+ positively selected. Receptor source: a man younger than 35 in good health. Some clones in this sample may be carry-over from other donors' samples.

The chain is built from TRBV18 and TRBJ2-5, with TRBD1 as a possible D gene (5 bases). Deletions cut 1 base from V and 1 base from J, with 13 bases between. CDR3 length equals 16 residues. The germline V gene encodes CDR1 KGHSH and CDR2 LQKENI. Here the CDR3 reads CASSPRGRALQETQYF. The DNA of the CDR3 is TGTGCCAGCTCACCACGGGGCAGGGCCCTCCAAGAGACCCAGTACTTC.

The CDR3 sequence is CASSPQGPQGTGELFF. CDR3 nucleotide sequence: TGTGCCAGCTCACCCCAGGGACCGCAGGGCACCGGGGAGCTGTTTTTT. The gene calls are TRBV18 and TRBJ2-2, with D perhaps matching TRBD1 or TRBD2 (5 bases each). V gave up 3 bases and J gave up 4 bases, with 15 bases separating them. From germline, CDR1 is KGHSH and CDR2 LQKENI. This CDR3 is built from 16 residues.

J is TRBJ1-3 and V is TRBV5-4, with 7 bases aligning to TRBD1. Germline CDR1 is SGHNT and CDR2 is YYREEE (reference sequence). The CDR3 covers 14 residues. The J segment lost 4 bases and the V segment lost 4 bases, leaving 5 bases of the junction unmatched. The CDR3, as DNA: TGTGCCAGCAGCCCAGGACAGGTGGGAAACACCATATATTTT. Residues: CASSPGQVGNTIYF.

V is TRBV18 and J is TRBJ1-4; 11 positions agree with TRBD1. Trimming cost V 6 bases and J 7 bases; bases outside gene matches: 4. Germline V gene data show CDR1 as KGHSH and CDR2 as LQKENI. CDR3 size: 14 residues. The CDR3 sequence: CASSFGQGAEKLFF. For the CDR3, the DNA is TGTGCCAGCTCCTTCGGACAGGGGGCTGAAAAACTGTTTTTT.

The chain employs TRBV5-1 and TRBJ2-5, with 7 bases identical to TRBD1. This CDR3 has 13 amino acids. With 7 bases clipped from V and 5 bases from J, the junction kept 8 bases outside the gene matches. Germline CDR1 SGHRS, CDR2 YFSETQ. The CDR3 nucleotides read TGCGCCAGCTGCCTAGAGGGGGCTGAGACCCAGTACTTC. Translated, it gives CASCLEGAETQYF. The full variable domain, rest sourced from reference TRBV5-1 and TRBJ2-5, is KAGVTQTPRYLIKTRGQQVTLSCSPISGHRSVSWYQQTPGQGLQFLFEYFSETQRNKGNFPGRFSGRQFSNSRSEMNVSTLELGDSALYLCASCLEGAETQYFGPGTRLLVL.

V is TRBV5-1 and J is TRBJ1-2; the match to TRBD1 covers 8 bases. Per the germline V gene, CDR1 is SGHRS and CDR2 is YFSETQ. This CDR3 region has 17 residues. With 2 bases clipped from V and 4 bases from J, the junction kept 13 bases outside the gene matches. The CDR3 sequence: CASSLAPLGQGSYGYTF. The CDR3 DNA sequence: TGCGCCAGCAGCTTAGCCCCCCTAGGACAGGGATCCTATGGCTACACCTTC.

This clone was counted once. Other DNA sequences within the sample encode an identical CDR3. CDR3 protein: CASRGTLNTEAFF. The CDR3 DNA reads TGTGCCAGCAGGGGGACCTTAAACACTGAAGCTTTCTTT. This chain links TRBV28 with TRBJ1-1, with D maybe TRBD1 (5 bases). The CDR3 is 13 amino acids. The V gene lost 6 bases and the J gene lost 2 bases, with 10 bases spanning the gap. Per the germline V gene, CDR1 is MDHEN and CDR2 is SYDVKM.

The gene calls are TRBV28 and TRBJ1-1; D is ambiguous. Germline V lookup: CDR1 MDHEN, CDR2 SYDVKM. Trimming pared 7 bases from V and 0 bases from J, leaving 3 bases between. The CDR3 spans 11 residues. CDR3 bases: TGTGCCAGCAACATGAACACTGAAGCTTTCTTT. Its protein is CASNMNTEAFF. The whole variable domain, remainder taken from reference TRBV28 and TRBJ1-1, is DVKVTQSSRYLVKRTGEKVFLECVQDMDHENMFWYRQDPGLGLRLIYFSYDVKMKEKGDIPEGYSVSREKKERFSLILESASTNQTSMYLCASNMNTEAFFGQGTRLTVV.

This clone is a singleton in its sample. This chain joins TRBV4-1 and TRBJ2-1; 9 nucleotides agree with TRBD1. With V trimmed by 1 base and J by 6 bases, 4 bases remained unmatched. The germline V gene has CDR1 MGHRA and CDR2 YSYEKL. The CDR3 contains 15 residues. The CDR3 here is CASSQGDRVRNEQFF. As DNA, the CDR3 is TGCGCCAGCAGCCAAGGGGACAGGGTTCGCAATGAGCAGTTCTTC.

V is TRBV7-2 and J is TRBJ1-5; no reliable D call. Germline CDR1 is SGHTA and CDR2 is FQGNSA. The CDR3 covers 15 residues. The V and J ends lost 0 bases and 4 bases respectively, with 10 bases between them. CDR3 nucleotide sequence: TGTGCCAGCAGCTTAGCGCCGGCGGAGAATCAGCCCCAGCATTTT. Encoded protein: CASSLAPAENQPQHF.

V is TRBV28 and J is TRBJ2-1; 7 bases match TRBD1. The germline gives CDR1 MDHEN, CDR2 SYDVKM. The CDR3 extends over 13 amino acids. V dropped 8 bases and J dropped 3; count of bases not matched to a gene: 4. The CDR3 sequence is CASSGTVYNEQFF. DNA for the CDR3: TGTGCCAGCTCCGGGACAGTCTACAATGAGCAGTTCTTC.

The chain joins TRBV30 to TRBJ2-7, with TRBD1 matching over 11 bases. This CDR3 is built from 14 residues. Germline V gene sequence: CDR1 GTSNPN, CDR2 SVGIG (reference sequence). V lost 2 bases and J lost 7; bases outside the gene matches: 7. The CDR3 nucleotides read TGTGCCTGGAGTCGGGGACAGGGGGTGGAGGAGCAGTACTTC. Translation gives CAWSRGQGVEEQYF.

V and J are TRBV29-1 and TRBJ2-7; 7 bases match TRBD2. Losses at the gene ends were 1 base for V and 3 bases for J; bases not matched to a gene: 3. The CDR3 totals 13 residues. CDR1 and CDR2 (germline): SQVTM, ANQGSEA. The CDR3 loop is CSVEGEGGYEQYF. In DNA form, the CDR3 reads TGCAGCGTTGAAGGGGAGGGAGGCTACGAGCAGTACTTC.

V and J are TRBV14 and TRBJ1-4; a possible D gene is TRBD1 (5 bases). The ends were cut back, 4 bases at V and 14 bases at J, with 20 bases in the middle. Germline V lookup: CDR1 SGHDN, CDR2 FVKESK. CDR3 length equals 14 residues. The CDR3 region has the DNA TGTGCCAGCAGCCTTGATCGAGGGGCCAGTCGGCTGTTTTTT. It encodes CASSLDRGASRLFF.

This chain connects TRBV5-1 to TRBJ1-2; 7 bases match TRBD1. V dropped 3 bases and J dropped 2; count of bases not matched to a gene: 7. Looked up from germline, CDR1 is SGHRS and CDR2 is YFSETQ. The CDR3 extends over 15 amino acids. The CDR3 is CASSSRTGSNYGYTF. The DNA for the CDR3 is TGCGCCAGCAGCTCTCGGACAGGCTCCAACTATGGCTACACCTTC.

V gene TRBV19 combines with J gene TRBJ1-3; the match to TRBD1 covers 8 bases. J gave up 4 bases and V 7 bases, and 12 bases lay outside the gene matches. Germline V lookup: CDR1 LNHDA, CDR2 SQIVND (reference sequence). CDR3 length equals 16 residues. The CDR3 DNA is TGTGCCAGTACCAAACAGTGGCAGGGGGCCGGAAACACCATATATTTT. This encodes CASTKQWQGAGNTIYF.

The chain joins TRBV5-4 to TRBJ2-3; D gene uncertain. This CDR3 is 15 amino acids long. Trimming took off 10 bases at V and 2 bases at J, with 20 bases between the two ends. In germline, CDR1 is SGHNT, CDR2 YYREEE (reference sequence). The CDR3: CACRRVDSYTDTQYF. CDR3 DNA: TGTGCCTGCCGCCGGGTAGACTCCTACACAGATACGCAGTATTTT. Filled out from reference TRBV5-4 and TRBJ2-3, the complete variable domain reads ETGVTQSPTHLIKTRGQQVTLRCSSQSGHNTVSWYQQALGQGPQFIFQYYREEENGRGNFPPRFSGLQFPNYSSELNVNALELDDSALYLCACRRVDSYTDTQYFGPGTRLTVL.

The V and J genes are TRBV6-4 and TRBJ1-2, with 9 bases lining up with TRBD1. Trimming took 3 bases from V and 6 from J; bases not matched to a gene: 2. The CDR3 loop spans 13 amino acids. Per germline, CDR1 MRHNA and CDR2 SNTAGT. CDR3 DNA sequence: TGTGCCAGCAGTGAGACAGGGGGGGATGGCTACACCTTC. Translation: CASSETGGDGYTF.